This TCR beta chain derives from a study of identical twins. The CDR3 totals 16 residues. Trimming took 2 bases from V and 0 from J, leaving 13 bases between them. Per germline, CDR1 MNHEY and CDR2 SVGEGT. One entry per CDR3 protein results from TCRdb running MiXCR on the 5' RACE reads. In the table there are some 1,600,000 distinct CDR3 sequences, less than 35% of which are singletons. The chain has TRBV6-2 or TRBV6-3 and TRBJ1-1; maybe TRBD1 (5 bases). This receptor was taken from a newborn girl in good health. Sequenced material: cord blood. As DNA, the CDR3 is TGTGCCAGCAGTTACGCTCAGGGTGGCTTGAACACTGAAGCTTTCTTT. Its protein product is CASSYAQGGLNTEAFF.